These 5 T cell receptor beta chains were sequenced from one sample in a study of vaccination effects on CD4 cells after COVID-19 (dated by TCRdb to 2021 to 2024). In the ViraFEST assay, PBMC were stimulated with viral peptide pools, and antigen-specific CD4+ T cell clonotypes were then identified by expansion using TCR sequencing. After around ten days of culture, CD4+ T cells were isolated with the EasySep CD4+ T cell isolation kit. Negative nucleocapsid antibody results before and after vaccination confirmed that the healthy vaccine recipients had no prior SARS-CoV-2 infection. No cognate antigen is known for these TCRs. The library was generated by the immunoSEQ multiplex PCR assay. Not all clones reach the TCRdb copy of this immuneACCESS table, which keeps in-frame sequences only. Checked studies attribute under half of the gap to unresolved V genes and leave the rest unexplained. The sample contains approximately 30,000 clones, 73% of them found a single time. The ten largest clones take up 27% of the sample.

The sequencing here drew on CD4+ T cells from PBMCs cultured with HCoV-OC43 spike peptides, taken before COVID-19 vaccination. Read against the paper, the sample's cell subset or site label means: HCoV-OC43 spike overlapping peptide pool stimulation. The receptors stem from a human donor who received a COVID-19 vaccine.

The V and J genes are TRBV30 and TRBJ1-3; no clear D. Germline values: CDR1 GTSNPN, CDR2 SVGIG (reference sequence). The CDR3 is 14 amino acids. V lost 0 bases and J 2 bases, leaving 8 bases between the germline ends. The CDR3 region has the DNA TGTGCCTGGAGTGTAGTGACTCCTGGAAACACCATATATTTT. Protein sequence: CAWSVVTPGNTIYF.

The chain has TRBV11-2 and TRBJ2-1; D is possibly TRBD1 or TRBD2 (6 bases each). Trimming removed 5 bases at V and 2 bases at J, with 16 bases between. The CDR3 sequence is 16 residues long. The germline gives CDR1 SGHAT, CDR2 FQNNGV. The CDR3: CASSPGGGRAYNEQFF. The CDR3 DNA follows: TGTGCCAGCAGCCCGGGTGGGGGGCGGGCCTACAATGAGCAGTTCTTC.

The rearrangement uses TRBV2 and TRBJ2-5; D is possibly TRBD2 (7 bases). Trimming pared 4 bases from V and 5 bases from J, leaving 14 bases between. The CDR3 loop spans 14 amino acids. Germline CDR1 SNHLY, CDR2 FYNNEI. CDR3 nucleotide sequence: TGTGCCAGCAGTGGGGGGGGCCCTCGGGAGACCCAGTACTTC. Translation: CASSGGGPRETQYF.

This chain links TRBV11-2 with TRBJ2-2, with 8 bases fitting TRBD2. Germline V gives CDR1 SGHAT, CDR2 FQNNGV. CDR3 size: 15 residues. With 5 bases clipped from V and 4 bases from J, the junction kept 6 bases outside the gene matches. For the CDR3, the DNA is TGTGCCAGCAGCCCGAGCGGGAGTAGCACCGGGGAGCTGTTTTTT. Protein product: CASSPSGSSTGELFF.

V usage is TRBV19 and J usage is TRBJ1-1; 10 bases agree with TRBD1. In germline, CDR1 is LNHDA, CDR2 SQIVND (reference sequence). The CDR3 is 16 amino acids. V was clipped by 5 bases and J by 1 base; unmatched bases: 7. The CDR3 is CASSRDRGRGNTEAFF. The CDR3, as DNA: TGTGCCAGTAGTCGGGACAGGGGAAGGGGGAACACTGAAGCTTTCTTT.